Detailed here is one TCR beta chain. The data derive from a study of cytomegalovirus exposure and HLA in healthy donors. Both 60 Vbeta primers and 13 Jbeta primers went into the PCR. Some clones are missing from TCRdb's copy, which holds only in-frame ones; the method was immunoSEQ multiplex PCR. The sample carries about 120,000 clones, around 69% recorded once. V gave up 2 bases and J gave up 5 bases; unmatched junction bases: 6. Germline assignment: CDR1 MNHNS and CDR2 SASEGT. The CDR3 extends over 14 amino acids. This receptor was taken from a woman aged 35 to 49 in good health and CMV-seropositive. The genes are TRBV6-1 and TRBJ2-7; 7 bases are shared with TRBD1. The source material was PBMCs. CDR3 nucleotides: TGTGCCAGCAGTGAACTGGACAGGCCCCACGAGCAGTACTTC. Amino acid sequence: CASSELDRPHEQYF.